This entry lists 23 T cell receptor beta chains sequenced from one sample in a study of CD8+CD57+ T cells in acquired aplastic anemia (dated by TCRdb to between 2017 and 2018). Sequenced using an Illumina HiSeq 2000. TCR beta VDJ combination and CDR3 sequence profiling used genomic DNA as the template. The raw public reads went through TCRdb reprocessing: fastp at Q25, MiXCR clone calling, in-frame beta chains kept. Every entry covers one CDR3 protein and lists the most common genes and DNA from its rows. The sample contains about 160,000 distinct CDR3 sequences, less than 60% of them found a single time. The ten largest make up approximately 3% of the sample. Flow cytometry had shown CD8+CD57+ cell expansion in the patients selected for sequencing. The specimen was sorted CD4+, CD8+, or CD8+CD57+ T cells (not recorded which) from PBMCs. The source of these receptors is a human donor with aplastic anemia.

This clonotype was observed a handful of times. CDR3 in DNA: TGCAGTGCGACCCGGGACGGCGTGGGCTACACCTTC. Encoded protein: CSATRDGVGYTF. The V gene is TRBV20-1, the J gene TRBJ1-2; possibly TRBD1 for D (5 bases). The V and J ends lost 6 bases and 8 bases respectively, with 16 bases between them. The CDR3 length is 12 residues. Germline assignment: CDR1 DFQATT and CDR2 SNEGSKA (reference sequence).

This chain joins TRBV24-1 and TRBJ2-3, with TRBD2 matching over 10 bases. The CDR3 is 16 amino acids. Looked up from germline, CDR1 is KGHDR and CDR2 is SFDVKD. V was clipped by 6 bases and J by 3 bases; unmatched bases: 8. CDR3: CATSHILAGQTDTQYF. The CDR3 DNA reads as TGTGCCACCAGTCATATACTAGCGGGGCAAACAGATACGCAGTATTTT.

This clonotype was picked up many times. V usage is TRBV9 and J usage is TRBJ1-3; D is uncertain. Germline CDR1 reads SGDLS; CDR2 reads YYNGEE. The CDR3 runs 14 residues. V was cut by 3 bases and J by 9 bases, with 16 bases left in between. As DNA, the CDR3 is TGTGCCAGCAGCGCTTCGGCACCCGTCGGCACCATATATTTT. As protein: CASSASAPVGTIYF.

V is TRBV20-1 and J is TRBJ2-1; the match to TRBD2 covers 11 bases. CDR3 length: 16 amino acids. Per germline, CDR1 DFQATT and CDR2 SNEGSKA (reference sequence). Trimming at V came to 1 base and at J to 5 bases, leaving 7 bases not matched to a gene. The CDR3 DNA reads TGCAGTGCTAGAGCGATTACTAGCGGGAGCCACAATGAGCAGTTCTTC. Its protein is CSARAITSGSHNEQFF.

This clonotype has ten or more counts. CDR3 amino acids: CASSQEGTGPYGYTF. The CDR3 nucleotides read TGCGCCAGCAGCCAAGAGGGAACGGGGCCTTATGGCTACACCTTC. V gene TRBV4-1 combines with J gene TRBJ1-2, with D perhaps matching TRBD1 (5 bases). V shed 0 bases and J shed 5 bases, with 13 bases lying between them. The CDR3 runs 15 residues. From germline, CDR1 is MGHRA and CDR2 YSYEKL.

A word on this clonotype: One end of the junction fails to match germline, which may point to a read error. V is TRBV7-9 and J is TRBJ2-7; the D gene is possibly TRBD2 (5 bases). CDR3 length: 14 amino acids. The germline gives CDR1 SEHNR, CDR2 FQNEAQ (reference sequence). The CDR3 nucleotides read TGTGCCAGCAGCCCCTTTGCGGGCTCCTACGAGCGGTACTTC. Protein: CASSPFAGSYERYF.

This clonotype was detected once. The rearrangement joins TRBV10-3 to TRBJ1-1; 7 bases match TRBD1. CDR3 length: 16 residues. Germline loops: CDR1 ENHRY, CDR2 SYGVKD. The V segment lost 6 bases and the J segment 10 bases; nucleotides outside the gene matches: 20. CDR3 sequence reads: CAIRENGGRQGRRAFF. In DNA, the CDR3 is TGTGCCATCAGAGAGAACGGAGGTCGACAGGGCAGAAGAGCTTTCTTT.

This clonotype appeared many times. The J gene is TRBJ2-3, the V gene TRBV4-2, with TRBD2 as a possible D gene (6 bases). Germline V gene data show CDR1 as LGHNA and CDR2 as YNFKEQ. The CDR3 spans 14 residues. Trimming shortened V by 1 base and J by 3 bases, and 8 bases separated the two germline ends. CDR3 protein: CASSQGLATDTQYF. Written as DNA, the CDR3 is TGTGCCAGCAGCCAAGGGCTAGCGACAGATACGCAGTATTTT.

The chain joins TRBV24-1 to TRBJ2-1, with TRBD1 matching 9 bases. The CDR3 is made up of 16 amino acids. The V segment lost 4 bases and the J segment 5 bases; nucleotides outside the gene matches: 8. Germline CDR1 and CDR2: KGHDR and SFDVKD. DNA for the CDR3: TGTGCCACCAGTGACCGGGACAGGGTGGCGCACAATGAGCAGTTCTTC. Amino acids: CATSDRDRVAHNEQFF.

This clonotype has a single count. The rearrangement joins TRBV7-9 to TRBJ1-3, with TRBD1 as a possible D gene (5 bases). With 10 bases removed from V and 0 bases from J, the gap between germline ends came to 10 bases. The CDR3 spans 13 residues. Germline CDR1 reads SEHNR; CDR2 reads FQNEAQ (reference sequence). The CDR3: CAIRAPSGNTIYF. The CDR3 nucleotides are TGTGCCATCAGGGCACCCTCTGGAAACACCATATATTTT. Combining the CDR3 with reference TRBV7-9 and TRBJ1-3 gives the whole variable domain DTGVSQNPRHKITKRGQNVTFRCDPISEHNRLYWYRQTLGQGPEFLTYFQNEAQLEKSRLLSDRFSAERPKGSFSTLEIQRTEQGDSAMYLCAIRAPSGNTIYFGEGSWLTVV.

Many counts were recorded for this clonotype. The chain is built from TRBV12-3 or TRBV12-4 and TRBJ1-4; TRBD1 might be the D (6 bases). The CDR3 is 14 amino acids. Trimming took 5 bases from V and 7 from J, leaving 14 bases between them. CDR3 region: CASSLGGNTEKLFF. CDR3 in DNA: TGTGCCAGCAGTCTGGGGGGCAATACTGAAAAACTGTTTTTT.

V and J are TRBV24-1 and TRBJ2-1; TRBD1 matches at 9 bases. The germline V gene encodes CDR1 KGHDR and CDR2 SFDVKD. V trimming: 4 bases; J trimming: 9 bases; junction bases outside the gene matches: 6. This CDR3 has 14 residues. CDR3 nucleotide sequence: TGTGCCACCAGTGAAACGGGACAGGGCGGTGAGCAGTTCTTC. Translation: CATSETGQGGEQFF.

At least ten counts were recorded for this clonotype. V is TRBV12-3 or TRBV12-4 and J is TRBJ1-4; D remains ambiguous. This CDR3 has 14 residues. Trimming took off 4 bases at V and 8 bases at J, with 14 bases between the two ends. The chain's CDR3 is CASSSPNLSEKLFF. The DNA of the CDR3 is TGTGCCAGCAGTTCACCGAACCTATCGGAAAAACTGTTTTTT.

This clonotype occurred many times. The DNA for the CDR3 is TGTGCCACCAGCAGAGATTTAGGGGGCTCCTACAATGAGCAGTTCTTC. This encodes CATSRDLGGSYNEQFF. The gene calls are TRBV15 and TRBJ2-1; TRBD1 is a possible D gene (6 bases). The CDR3 is made up of 16 amino acids. V gave up 0 bases and J gave up 0 bases, with 9 bases separating them. From germline, CDR1 is LNHNV and CDR2 YYDKDF (reference sequence).

The chain combines TRBV15 with TRBJ1-1; D is undetermined. Trimming cost V 0 bases and J 2 bases, with 7 bases left between them. Germline V lookup: CDR1 LNHNV, CDR2 YYDKDF (reference sequence). The CDR3 spans 14 residues. CDR3 DNA sequence: TGTGCCACCAGCAGAGACACGGTCAACACTGAAGCTTTCTTT. It codes for CATSRDTVNTEAFF.

The rearrangement links TRBV7-3 to TRBJ2-1, with no clear D. Germline V CDR1 and CDR2: SGHTA, FQGTGA. CDR3 length: 12 residues. V dropped 5 bases and J dropped 4 bases, with 6 bases sitting between them. The CDR3 coding sequence is TGTGCCAGCAGCCCTAGGTACAATGAGCAGTTCTTC. The encoded protein is CASSPRYNEQFF.

Details on this clonotype: This clone may be a read error of a much larger clone one base away. The CDR3 loop is CASSLGVRGIDEQYF. DNA for the CDR3: TGTGCCAGCAGCTTGGGGGTTCGGGGAATCGACGAGCAGTACTTC. The rearrangement links TRBV7-3 to TRBJ2-7; TRBD1 or TRBD2 may be the D gene (5 bases each). The V gene lost 3 bases and the J gene lost 5 bases, with 17 bases spanning the gap. This CDR3 is 15 amino acids long. Germline CDR1 SGHTA, CDR2 FQGTGA. Together with reference TRBV7-3 and TRBJ2-7, the CDR3 gives the full variable domain: GAGVSQTPSNKVTEKGKYVELRCDPISGHTALYWYRQSLGQGPEFLIYFQGTGAADDSGLPNDRFFAVRPEGSVSTLKIQRTERGDSAVYLCASSLGVRGIDEQYFGPGTRLTVT.

The chain is built from TRBV25-1 and TRBJ1-2; 8 bases agree with TRBD1. V lost 4 bases to trimming and J lost 6 bases; unmatched junction nucleotides: 13. Per germline, CDR1 MGHDK and CDR2 SYGVNS. The CDR3 contains 16 residues. The chain's CDR3 is CASSAAPGQDRDGYTF. CDR3 nucleotides: TGTGCCAGCAGTGCCGCTCCGGGACAGGATAGGGATGGCTACACCTTC.

This clonotype was seen repeatedly, ten times or more. The rearrangement links TRBV5-5 to TRBJ2-7; TRBD1 aligns across 10 bases. This CDR3 has 15 residues. Germline V gene lookup returns CDR1 SGHKS and CDR2 YYEKEE (reference sequence). J gave up 0 bases and V 5 bases, and 5 bases lay outside the gene matches. The CDR3 coding sequence is TGTGCCAGCAGGGGGGGACAGGGGAGCTCCTACGAGCAGTACTTC. Amino acids: CASRGGQGSSYEQYF.

This clonotype occurred many times. The chain is built from TRBV11-2 and TRBJ2-5; perhaps D is TRBD1 or TRBD2 (5 bases each). Between the trimmed V and J ends, which lost 2 bases and 4 bases, there was a span of 20 bases. Germline loops: CDR1 SGHAT, CDR2 FQNNGV. The CDR3 length is 17 residues. DNA for the CDR3: TGTGCCAGCAGCTTATCCAGGGTGGGGACGGGGAGAGAGACCCAGTACTTC. Its protein is CASSLSRVGTGRETQYF.

The genes are TRBV2 and TRBJ2-7, with 7 bases that match TRBD2. Losses at the gene ends were 3 bases for V and 5 bases for J; bases not matched to a gene: 4. This CDR3 comprises 13 residues. Germline loops: CDR1 SNHLY, CDR2 FYNNEI. CDR3 sequence reads: CASSERTRNEQYF. CDR3 coding DNA: TGTGCCAGCAGTGAGAGGACTAGGAACGAGCAGTACTTC.

This clonotype has just a few counts. The V gene is TRBV2, the J gene TRBJ1-6, with D perhaps matching TRBD1 (5 bases). V gave up 4 bases and J gave up 10 bases, with 11 bases separating them. The germline CDR1 and CDR2 sequences are SNHLY and FYNNEI. The CDR3 is made up of 13 amino acids. The CDR3 loop is CASSGQGESPLHF. The CDR3 DNA follows: TGTGCCAGCAGTGGCCAGGGTGAATCACCCCTCCACTTT. Filled out from reference TRBV2 and TRBJ1-6, the complete variable domain reads EPEVTQTPSHQVTQMGQEVILRCVPISNHLYFYWYRQILGQKVEFLVSFYNNEISEKSEIFDDQFSVERPDGSNFTLKIRSTKLEDSAMYFCASSGQGESPLHFGNGTRLTVT.

This clonotype was counted at least ten times. This sequence joins TRBV9 and TRBJ2-1; tentative D call: TRBD2 (6 bases). The CDR3 sequence is 14 residues long. Germline V gives CDR1 SGDLS, CDR2 YYNGEE. The ends were cut back, 3 bases at V and 9 bases at J, with 16 bases in the middle. The CDR3, as DNA: TGTGCCAGCAGCGGTGGGCCGGCCGGGGGTGAGCAGTTCTTC. As protein: CASSGGPAGGEQFF.